The entry that follows covers one T cell receptor beta chain sequence. Authors' methods: Amplification of reference gene primers was used by the study to estimate nucleated cell counts. Sequencing used immunoSEQ multiplex PCR; TCRdb keeps in-frame clones, though not all of them. V, J and clone size were drawn from that table, and D and trimming were deduced from the DNA. The profile shows 75,000 to 100,000 clones, around nine tenths of them singletons. Looked up from germline, CDR1 is SGHNT and CDR2 is YYREEE (reference sequence). The CDR3 extends over 17 amino acids. Trimming pared 3 bases from V and 8 bases from J, leaving 24 bases between. This sample stems from a study of blood T cell repertoires in COVID-19. Study context: Samples representing acute and convalescent COVID-19 were sourced from the United States, Italy and Spain. Sources were T cells, B-cell-depleted T cells, or PBMCs; the material itself was cDNA or gDNA.

This TCR was sampled from a human donor in a cohort sampled during active COVID-19. Sequences were obtained from peripheral blood. The V and J genes are TRBV5-4 and TRBJ2-1; D possibly corresponds to TRBD2 (5 bases). The CDR3 coding sequence is TGTGCCAGCAGCTCCATTACTAGGACGGGCACCTTTTATGAGCAGTTCTTC. It yields the protein CASSSITRTGTFYEQFF. Supplemented by reference TRBV5-4 and TRBJ2-1, the full variable domain reads ETGVTQSPTHLIKTRGQQVTLRCSSQSGHNTVSWYQQALGQGPQFIFQYYREEENGRGNFPPRFSGLQFPNYSSELNVNALELDDSALYLCASSSITRTGTFYEQFFGPGTRLTVL.